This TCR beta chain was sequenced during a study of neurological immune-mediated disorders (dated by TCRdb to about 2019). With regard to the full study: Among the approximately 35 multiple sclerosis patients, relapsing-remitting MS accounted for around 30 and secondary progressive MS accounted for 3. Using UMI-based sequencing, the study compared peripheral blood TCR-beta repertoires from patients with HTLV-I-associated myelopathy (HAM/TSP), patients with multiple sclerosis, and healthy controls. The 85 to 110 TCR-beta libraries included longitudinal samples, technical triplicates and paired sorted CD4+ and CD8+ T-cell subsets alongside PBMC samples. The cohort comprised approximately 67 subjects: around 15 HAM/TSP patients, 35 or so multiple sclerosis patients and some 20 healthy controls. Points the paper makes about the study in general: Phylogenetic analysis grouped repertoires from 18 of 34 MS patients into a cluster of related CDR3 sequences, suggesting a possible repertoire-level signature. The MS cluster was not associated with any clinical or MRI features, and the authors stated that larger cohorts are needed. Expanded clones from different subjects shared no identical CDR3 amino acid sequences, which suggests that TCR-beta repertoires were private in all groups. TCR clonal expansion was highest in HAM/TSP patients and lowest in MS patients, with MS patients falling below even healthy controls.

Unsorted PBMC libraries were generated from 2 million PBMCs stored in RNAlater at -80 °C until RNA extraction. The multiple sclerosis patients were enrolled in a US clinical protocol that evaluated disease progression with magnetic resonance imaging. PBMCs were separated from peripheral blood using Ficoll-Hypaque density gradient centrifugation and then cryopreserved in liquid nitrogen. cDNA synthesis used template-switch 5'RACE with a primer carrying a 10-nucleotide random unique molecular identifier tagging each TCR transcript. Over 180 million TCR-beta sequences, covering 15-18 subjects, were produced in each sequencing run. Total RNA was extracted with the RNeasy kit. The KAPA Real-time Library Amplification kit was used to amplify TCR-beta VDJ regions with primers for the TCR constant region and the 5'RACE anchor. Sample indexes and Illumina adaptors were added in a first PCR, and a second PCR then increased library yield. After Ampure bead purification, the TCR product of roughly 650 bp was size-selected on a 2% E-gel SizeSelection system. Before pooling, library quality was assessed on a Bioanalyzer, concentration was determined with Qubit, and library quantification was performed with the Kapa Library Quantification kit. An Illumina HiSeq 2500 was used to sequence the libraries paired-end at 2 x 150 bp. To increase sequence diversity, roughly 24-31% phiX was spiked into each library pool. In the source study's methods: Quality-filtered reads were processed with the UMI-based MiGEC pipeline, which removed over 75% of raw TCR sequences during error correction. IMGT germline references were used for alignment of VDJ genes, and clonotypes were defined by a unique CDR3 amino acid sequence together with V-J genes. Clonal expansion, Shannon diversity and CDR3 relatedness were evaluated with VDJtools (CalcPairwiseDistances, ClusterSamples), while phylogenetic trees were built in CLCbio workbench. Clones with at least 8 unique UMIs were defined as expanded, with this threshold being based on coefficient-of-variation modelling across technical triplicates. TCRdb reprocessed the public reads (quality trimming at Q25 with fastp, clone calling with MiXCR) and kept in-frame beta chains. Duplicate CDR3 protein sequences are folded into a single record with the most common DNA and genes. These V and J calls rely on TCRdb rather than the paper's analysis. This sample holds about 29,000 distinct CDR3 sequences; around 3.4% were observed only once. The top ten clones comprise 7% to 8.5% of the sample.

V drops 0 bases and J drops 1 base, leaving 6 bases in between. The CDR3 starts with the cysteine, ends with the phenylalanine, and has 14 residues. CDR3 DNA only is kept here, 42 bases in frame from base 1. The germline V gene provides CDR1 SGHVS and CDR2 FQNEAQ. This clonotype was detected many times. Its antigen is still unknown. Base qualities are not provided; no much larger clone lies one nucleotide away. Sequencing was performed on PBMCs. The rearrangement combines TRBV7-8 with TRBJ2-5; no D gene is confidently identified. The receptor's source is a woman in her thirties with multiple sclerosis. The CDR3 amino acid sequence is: CASSLARVQETQYF. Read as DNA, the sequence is TGTGCCAGCAGCTTAGCGCGCGTCCAAGAGACCCAGTACTTC. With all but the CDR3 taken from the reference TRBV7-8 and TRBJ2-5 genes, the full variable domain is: GAGVSQSPRYKVAKRGQDVALRCDPISGHVSLFWYQQALGQGPEFLTYFQNEAQLDKSGLPSDRFFAERPEGSVSTLKIQRTQQEDSAVYLCASSLARVQETQYFGPGTRLLVL.